The following is a T cell receptor (beta chain) sequence with its context. Its antigen remains unknown. The PCR made use of 60 Vbeta and 13 Jbeta primers. Libraries were prepared by immunoSEQ multiplex PCR; TCRdb keeps only in-frame clonotypes and omits some of them. The sample has more than 85,000 clones, around 75% seen once. This CDR3 region has 18 residues. Per the germline V gene, CDR1 is LGHNA and CDR2 is YSLEER. The J segment lost 1 base and the V segment lost 0 bases, leaving 6 bases of the junction unmatched. Samples came from healthy bone marrow donors. The data derive from a study of cytomegalovirus exposure and HLA in healthy donors. Study-wide results and caveats: TCR sequences were mostly rare, though some public TCRs occurred in many donors.

Sequencing was done on a sample of PBMCs. This TCR came from a male donor in good health and CMV-seropositive. The V call is TRBV4-3, the J call TRBJ2-5, with 12 positions matching TRBD2. Here the CDR3 reads CASSQDGLAGGAQETQYF. The CDR3 bases are TGCGCCAGCAGCCAAGATGGGCTAGCGGGGGGGGCCCAAGAGACCCAGTACTTC.